The present TCR beta chain was sequenced within a study of memory CD4+ T cells and cytomegalovirus serostatus. Findings of the study overall: About 40% of the roughly 160 known CMV-associated TCRbeta sequences appeared in CD4+ memory.

With respect to this clone: Its antigen is unknown.

The CDR3 spans 15 residues. CDR1 and CDR2 from the germline V gene are LNHDA and SQIVND (reference sequence). V was pared by 1 base and J by 0 bases, with 2 bases of the junction left unmatched. The sort gate was single viable CD3+CD4+CD8-CD45RO+ cells for memory CD4+ T cells. Donors' CMV status reflects serum IgG against pp150, pp28, p38, p52. Produced via immunoSEQ multiplex PCR; TCRdb's table is partial and in-frame only. Here the sample spans roughly 50,000 clones, roughly 84% being singletons. The sample comprised memory CD4+ T cells from blood. The sequence derives from an adult in good health and CMV-seronegative. Some clones in this sample may be carry-over from other donors' samples. The V call is TRBV19, the J call TRBJ2-5; TRBD1 agrees at 7 bases. The CDR3 sequence is CASSIGGQYQETQYF. DNA of the CDR3: TGTGCCAGTAGTATAGGGGGACAGTACCAAGAGACCCAGTACTTC.